This T cell receptor (beta chain) was recovered during a study of Ad26.COV2.S vaccination and SARS-CoV-2 variants. Study context: By the intramuscular route, Ad26.COV2.S was given once, or twice 56 days apart. Regarding the study as a whole: Vaccinees and placebo recipients showed similar non-spike TCR breadth. The authors reported substantial breadth in spike-specific CD8+ and CD4+ T cell responses after vaccination.

The table came from immunoSEQ multiplex PCR; TCRdb's copy has only in-frame clones and leaves some out. The sample lists 200,000 to 250,000 clones; 70% to 90% were seen once. Germline assignment: CDR1 MNHEY and CDR2 SVGAGI. The ends were cut back, 6 bases at V and 4 bases at J, with 10 bases in the middle. This CDR3 spans 13 amino acids. As for treatment: around 19 received Ad26.COV2.S at low or high dose, single or two shots; 5 received placebo; per-sample allocation not given. Sampling was performed 63 days after the first vaccine or placebo injection. Donor was an adult aged 18-55 years in Boston. This clone turned up a few times. What it binds is not known.

The sequence derives from a person between 18 and 60 years old who received the Ad26.COV2.S COVID-19 vaccine or a placebo. The chain uses TRBV6-5 and TRBJ1-5; no clear D. Sample: peripheral blood, taken in a trial of Ad26.COV2.S vaccine versus placebo. The CDR3, as DNA: TGTGCCAGCAGCCCCGATGCTAATCAGCCCCAGCATTTT. Encoded protein: CASSPDANQPQHF.